These T cell receptor beta chains were read from a single sample in a study of Ad26.COV2.S vaccination and SARS-CoV-2 variants. Some clones are missing from TCRdb's copy, which holds only in-frame ones; the method was immunoSEQ multiplex PCR. The sample has hundreds of thousands of clones; 92% are singletons. Sequenced here: peripheral blood, sampled after recovery from COVID-19. Receptor source: a human donor who had recovered from COVID-19. CDR3s include the opening cysteine and the closing phenylalanine or tryptophan.

j_call | v_call | cdr3_aa
TRBJ2-7 | TRBV7-9 | CASSLQGAGYEQYF
TRBJ1-3 | TRBV19 | CASSMQGHGNTIYF
TRBJ1-4 | TRBV5-6 | CASSLRGSNEKLFF
TRBJ2-7 | TRBV12-3/TRBV12-4 | CASGRLYEQYF
TRBJ1-1 | TRBV5-4 | CASSRDRVNTEAFF
TRBJ1-3 | TRBV9 | CASSAGRSGNTIYF
TRBJ1-6 | TRBV5-1 | CASREGVGNNSPLHF
TRBJ2-7 | TRBV15 | CATSTQQGQGGEQYF
TRBJ1-2 | TRBV19 | CASSIAEDSGYYGYTF
TRBJ1-5 | TRBV18 | CASSLMDGSSGNQPQHF
TRBJ2-3 | TRBV19 | CASIDGGSTDTQYF
TRBJ2-3 | TRBV6-5 | CASMYRGNLDTQYF
TRBJ1-1 | TRBV7-8 | CASSPRGTSQGEAFF
TRBJ2-5 | TRBV19 | CASSIGGAQETQYF
TRBJ2-6 | TRBV18 | CASSPVRAGANVLTF
TRBJ1-5 | TRBV6-5 | CASSRGTSNQPQHF
TRBJ2-5 | TRBV9 | CASSTSEGMTQYF